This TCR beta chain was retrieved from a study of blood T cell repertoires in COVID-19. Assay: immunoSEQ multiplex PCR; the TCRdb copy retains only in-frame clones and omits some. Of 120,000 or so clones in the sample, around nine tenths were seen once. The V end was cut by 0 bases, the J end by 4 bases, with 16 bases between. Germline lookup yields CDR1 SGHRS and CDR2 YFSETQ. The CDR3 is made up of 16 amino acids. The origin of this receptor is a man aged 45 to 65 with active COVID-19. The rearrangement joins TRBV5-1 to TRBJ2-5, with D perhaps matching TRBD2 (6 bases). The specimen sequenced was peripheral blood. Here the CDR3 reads CASSLVPTGEGETQYF. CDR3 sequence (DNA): TGCGCCAGCAGCTTGGTGCCCACGGGGGAAGGAGAGACCCAGTACTTC.